Listed below are T cell receptor beta chains from one sample, sequenced in a study of T cells in Graves' hyperthyroidism and ophthalmopathy. TCRdb called the multiplex PCR reads again in MiXCR, with one record for every CDR3 protein. Of 450,000 to 700,000 distinct CDR3 sequences listed, about half are singletons. The sample consisted of peripheral blood or thyroid tissue (not recorded which). The origin of the receptors is an adult woman with Graves' disease, either hyperthyroidism or ophthalmopathy (not recorded which). The CDR3 runs from the conserved cysteine through the conserved F or W. D genes are given only for firm matches. Clone size, where shown, is once, few, many, or a class for clones that have expanded.

TGTGCCATCAGTGCCCCGGGAAGTAGCGCCTTTGAAGCTTTCTTT | CAISAPGSSAFEAFF | TRBJ1-1 | NA | NA | TRBV10-3
TGTGCCAGCTCACCACGGAGAGACAGCTCCTACGAGCAGTACTTC | CASSPRRDSSYEQYF | TRBJ2-7 | few | NA | TRBV18
TGTGCCACCAGCAGTGAGGGAGCAACTAATGAAAAACTGTTTTTT | CATSSEGATNEKLFF | TRBJ1-4 | many | NA | TRBV15
TGCAGTGTTTCAGGGAAAAACATTCAGTACTTC | CSVSGKNIQYF | TRBJ2-4 | many | NA | TRBV20-1
TGTGCCAGCCGCGCAGGGCTCGTCACTGAAGCTTTCTTT | CASRAGLVTEAFF | TRBJ1-1 | NA | NA | TRBV7-9
TGCGCCAGCAGTGATCTACCAGCCACCGGGGAGCTGTTTTTT | CASSDLPATGELFF | TRBJ2-2 | few | NA | TRBV10-1
TGCAGCGTTGCCGAAGGTTTAACCTACGAGCAGTACTTC | CSVAEGLTYEQYF | TRBJ2-7 | NA | NA | TRBV29-1
TGTGCCAGCACCCCCCAGGCCGGCGGGACCGGGGAGCTGTTTTTT | CASTPQAGGTGELFF | TRBJ2-2 | many | NA | TRBV7-8
TGTGCCAGCAGAGAACCAGGGAGTAACTATGGCTACACCTTC | CASREPGSNYGYTF | TRBJ1-2 | many | NA | TRBV6-1
TGTGCCAGCAGCTCCAGCCGGTACAGGGGAGAAAATGAGCAGTTCTTC | CASSSSRYRGENEQFF | TRBJ2-1 | NA | TRBD1 | TRBV7-9
TGCAGTGCTAGAGATAACAGGGGATACTATGGCTACACCTTC | CSARDNRGYYGYTF | TRBJ1-2 | NA | TRBD1 | TRBV20-1
TGTGCCAGCAGCGTAGGGCCACAGGGGTATGAGACGGATGGCTACACCTTC | CASSVGPQGYETDGYTF | TRBJ1-2 | many | TRBD1 | TRBV9
TGTGCCAGCAGTTGGCCGGGACAGGGATCCAATCAGCCCCAGCATTTT | CASSWPGQGSNQPQHF | TRBJ1-5 | NA | TRBD1 | TRBV12-3/TRBV12-4
TGTGCCAGCAGCGGATCAGGGGGACGGGAGCTGCTTTTT | CASSGSGGRELLF | TRBJ2-2 | NA | NA | TRBV7-9
TGTGCCAGCAGCGAGACATCCCTGGGAGTGGAGTACTTC | CASSETSLGVEYF | TRBJ2-7 | many | NA | TRBV9
TGCAGTGCTGCGAGGGAGATCAATGAAAAACTGTTTTTT | CSAAREINEKLFF | TRBJ1-4 | NA | NA | TRBV20-1
TGTGCCAGCAGCACCGGAGTAGCGGGACCCTCAGAGACCCAGTACTTC | CASSTGVAGPSETQYF | TRBJ2-5 | NA | TRBD2 | TRBV13
TGTGCCAGCAGTTTGTCGGCGTTTAACTATGGCTACACCTTC | CASSLSAFNYGYTF | TRBJ1-2 | few | NA | TRBV27
TGTGCCACTGGGGCCGGGCCCCAGCATTTT | CATGAGPQHF | TRBJ1-5 | NA | NA | TRBV2
TGTGCCTGGAGCCTGGGGTTCGAGCAGTACTTC | CAWSLGFEQYF | TRBJ2-7 | once | NA | TRBV30
TGTGCCATCATAGCCGGGACAGGGTATGGCTACACCTTC | CAIIAGTGYGYTF | TRBJ1-2 | NA | TRBD1 | TRBV10-3
TGTGCCAGCAGCTGGACGCCGGGGGGGAATGAAAAACTGTTTTTT | CASSWTPGGNEKLFF | TRBJ1-4 | NA | NA | TRBV7-6
TGCGCCAGCAGCCAAGAAGTCAGGGGGTGGGACTATAGCTACACCTTC | CASSQEVRGWDYSYTF | TRBJ1-2 | NA | TRBD1 | TRBV4-3
TGTGCCAGTAGTATAGTGGTGGAAAATCAGCCCCAGCATTTT | CASSIVVENQPQHF | TRBJ1-5 | NA | NA | TRBV19
TGTGCCAGCAGCTTAGTGACAGGGGGGCAGCCCCAGCATTTT | CASSLVTGGQPQHF | TRBJ1-5 | NA | TRBD1 | TRBV11-2
TGCAGCGTCTTGGGACTAGCGGGAGATTCGACCGGGGAGCTGTTTTTT | CSVLGLAGDSTGELFF | TRBJ2-2 | NA | TRBD2 | TRBV29-1
TGTGCCAGCAGTGCCCGGACAGGGGGAACCTACGAGCAGTACTTC | CASSARTGGTYEQYF | TRBJ2-7 | few | TRBD1 | TRBV27
TGCAGCTTACTAGCGCAGACCTACGAGCAGTACTTC | CSLLAQTYEQYF | TRBJ2-7 | few | TRBD2 | TRBV20-1
TGTGCCAGCAGCCAATTCGGAGGAGTCTCCTATAATTCACCCCTCCACTTT | CASSQFGGVSYNSPLHF | TRBJ1-6 | NA | NA | TRBV7-6
TGTGCCAGCAGCCCCGAGGGGGCCTACGAGCAGTACTTC | CASSPEGAYEQYF | TRBJ2-7 | few | NA | TRBV7-3
TGTGCCACCAGCACCGAGACAGGGTCACAGCAGCCCCAGCATTTT | CATSTETGSQQPQHF | TRBJ1-5 | NA | TRBD1 | TRBV15
TGTGCCAGCACGTTATCTGACAGGGTAACGGAGACCCAGTACTTC | CASTLSDRVTETQYF | TRBJ2-5 | NA | TRBD1 | TRBV2
TGTGCCAGCAGTCCAGACATAGTCTATGGCTACACCTTC | CASSPDIVYGYTF | TRBJ1-2 | NA | NA | TRBV12-3/TRBV12-4
TGCGCCAGCAGTGATCCTACCGGGGTGCACTATGGCTACACCTTC | CASSDPTGVHYGYTF | TRBJ1-2 | NA | NA | TRBV10-2
TGCAGCGCCGCTGGACTGCTCTCTGGGGCCAACGTCCTGACTTTC | CSAAGLLSGANVLTF | TRBJ2-6 | NA | NA | TRBV29-1
TGCAGCGTTGCTCACCTGAACACTGAAGCTTTCTTT | CSVAHLNTEAFF | TRBJ1-1 | NA | NA | TRBV29-1
TGCAGTGCTAGAGAATTAGGGCGGATTAATGAAAAACTGTTTTTT | CSARELGRINEKLFF | TRBJ1-4 | many | NA | TRBV20-1
TGTGCCAGTAGCCCCCTCGACAGGGCTTTGTCTGGGGCCAACGTCCTGACTTTC | CASSPLDRALSGANVLTF | TRBJ2-6 | NA | TRBD1 | TRBV19
TGTGCCAGCAGCTTAGACGTCCGGGGACTAGCGGGAAAACGCACCGGGGAGCTGTTTTTT | CASSLDVRGLAGKRTGELFF | TRBJ2-2 | many | TRBD2 | TRBV7-2
TGTGCCACCAGCAGAGATAAGTGGTGGAGCGAGGGGGGCGAGCAGTACTTC | CATSRDKWWSEGGEQYF | TRBJ2-7 | many | NA | TRBV15
TGTGCCAGCAGCTTAGCGGCGAACACCATATATTTT | CASSLAANTIYF | TRBJ1-3 | NA | NA | TRBV7-8
TGTGCCATCAGTGAGGGACAGGGGGTCCAAGAGACCCAGTACTTC | CAISEGQGVQETQYF | TRBJ2-5 | many | TRBD1 | TRBV10-3
TGTGCCAGCAGTACTACAGGAGGATACTACTACGAGCAGTACTTC | CASSTTGGYYYEQYF | TRBJ2-7 | few | NA | TRBV6-2/TRBV6-3
TGCAGTGCTCCCGGGACAGGGGTATCACCCCTCCACTTT | CSAPGTGVSPLHF | TRBJ1-6 | many | TRBD1 | TRBV20-1
TGTGCCAGCAGTGCTTCCCGGGACAGGGACCATGGCTACACCTTC | CASSASRDRDHGYTF | TRBJ1-2 | NA | TRBD1 | TRBV25-1
TGTGCCAGCAGCTTTGAAGGACCACAGGGGGCAGGGACCCAGTACTTC | CASSFEGPQGAGTQYF | TRBJ2-5 | NA | TRBD1 | TRBV7-9